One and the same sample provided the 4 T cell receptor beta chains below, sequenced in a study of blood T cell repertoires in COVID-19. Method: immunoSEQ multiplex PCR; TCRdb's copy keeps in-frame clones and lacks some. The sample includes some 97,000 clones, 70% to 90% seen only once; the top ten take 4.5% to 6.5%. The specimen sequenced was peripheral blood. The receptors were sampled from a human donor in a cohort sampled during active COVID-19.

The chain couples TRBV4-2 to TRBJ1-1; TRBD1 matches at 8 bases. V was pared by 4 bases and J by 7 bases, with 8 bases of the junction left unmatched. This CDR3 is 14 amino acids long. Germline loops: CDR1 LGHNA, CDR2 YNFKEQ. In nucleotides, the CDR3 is TGTGCCAGCAGCCTCGGGACAGGCGGGGGTGAAGCTTTCTTT. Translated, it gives CASSLGTGGGEAFF.

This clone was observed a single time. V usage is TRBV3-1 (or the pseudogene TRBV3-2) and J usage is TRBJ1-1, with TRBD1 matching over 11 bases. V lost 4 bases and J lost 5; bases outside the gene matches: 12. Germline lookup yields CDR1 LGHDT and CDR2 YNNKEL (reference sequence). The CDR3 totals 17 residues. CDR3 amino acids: CASSRTGGANVRTEAFF. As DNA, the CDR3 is TGTGCCAGCAGCCGGACAGGGGGCGCAAATGTTAGGACTGAAGCTTTCTTT.

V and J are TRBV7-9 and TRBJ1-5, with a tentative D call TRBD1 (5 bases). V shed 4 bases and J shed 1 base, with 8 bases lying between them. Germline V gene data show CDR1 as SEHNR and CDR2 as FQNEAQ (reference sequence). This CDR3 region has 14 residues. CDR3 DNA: TGTGCCAGCAGCTCGGACATAAGCAATCAGCCCCAGCATTTT. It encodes CASSSDISNQPQHF.

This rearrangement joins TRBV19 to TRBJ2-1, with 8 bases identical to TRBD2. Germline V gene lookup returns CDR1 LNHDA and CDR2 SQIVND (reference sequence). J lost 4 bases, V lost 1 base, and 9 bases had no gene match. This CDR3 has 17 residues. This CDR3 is CASSIGLLSGGYNEQFF. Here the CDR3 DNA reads TGTGCCAGTAGTATAGGGCTCTTGAGCGGGGGATACAATGAGCAGTTCTTC.